These 24 T cell receptor beta chains share one sample of origin, sequenced in a study of blood T cell repertoires in COVID-19. The repertoire was sequenced with immunoSEQ multiplex PCR; TCRdb's copy has only in-frame clones and lacks some. This sample yields 200,000 to 250,000 clones, of which about nine tenths are seen a single time; less than 3.5% belongs to the top ten. The sample comprised peripheral blood. Receptors originate from a woman aged 55-69 years with acute or convalescent COVID-19.

The chain links TRBV7-9 to TRBJ2-2; 7 nucleotides align to TRBD1. With V trimmed by 10 bases and J by 6 bases, 14 bases remained unmatched. Germline V gives CDR1 SEHNR, CDR2 FQNEAQ (reference sequence). This CDR3 is 15 amino acids long. CDR3 protein: CAIDSGQAAPGELFF. The CDR3 DNA is TGTGCCATTGACTCCGGACAGGCGGCTCCCGGGGAGCTGTTTTTT.

The chain uses TRBV5-8 and TRBJ1-3; TRBD1 aligns across 9 bases. V lost 3 bases, J lost 2 bases, and 3 bases stayed unmatched. The CDR3 totals 15 residues. Germline assignment: CDR1 SGHTS and CDR2 YDEGEE. The CDR3 sequence is CASSWDRDPGNTIYF. The CDR3, as DNA: TGTGCCAGCAGCTGGGACAGGGACCCTGGAAACACCATATATTTT.

V and J are TRBV14 and TRBJ1-1; 7 bases line up with TRBD1. CDR1 is SGHDN, CDR2 FVKESK, per germline. This CDR3 spans 14 amino acids. V lost 5 bases and J lost 5; bases outside the gene matches: 8. Here the CDR3 DNA reads TGTGCCAGCAGCTTTCTGACAGGGCGGACTGAAGCTTTCTTT. It codes for CASSFLTGRTEAFF.

This clone was picked up a small number of times. CDR3 nucleotide sequence: TGCGCCAGCAGCTTCGGCGGGGTAGCGGACGAGCAGTTCTTC. It translates to CASSFGGVADEQFF. V gene TRBV5-1 combines with J gene TRBJ2-1; perhaps TRBD2 as D (6 bases). CDR1 and CDR2 (germline): SGHRS, YFSETQ. Between the trimmed V and J ends, which lost 2 bases and 10 bases, there was a span of 16 bases. The CDR3 totals 14 residues.

This chain links TRBV24-1 with TRBJ1-5, with D perhaps matching TRBD1 (5 bases). This CDR3 spans 20 amino acids. The V end lost 9 bases, the J end lost 0 bases, and 29 bases lay between the germline ends. Germline V gene sequence: CDR1 KGHDR, CDR2 SFDVKD. In nucleotides, the CDR3 is TGTGCCACCGAGTTAGGGGCGATGGGGATCCCTTCTTTTAGCAATCAGCCCCAGCATTTT. Amino acids: CATELGAMGIPSFSNQPQHF.

This chain joins TRBV14 and TRBJ2-1; 11 positions agree with TRBD1. Germline CDR1 reads SGHDN; CDR2 reads FVKESK. The CDR3 consists of 14 residues. J lost 4 bases, V lost 5 bases, and 1 base had no gene match. CDR3 nucleotide sequence: TGTGCCAGCAGCGGGGACAGGGGGTACAATGAGCAGTTCTTC. This encodes CASSGDRGYNEQFF.

The genes are TRBV4-3 and TRBJ2-1; possibly TRBD2 for D (5 bases). The CDR3 runs 16 residues. Per the germline V gene, CDR1 is LGHNA and CDR2 is YSLEER. The V and J ends lost 2 bases and 4 bases respectively, with 15 bases between them. The CDR3 reads CASSQSGREPYNEQFF. In nucleotides, the CDR3 is TGCGCCAGCAGCCAAAGCGGACGGGAACCGTACAATGAGCAGTTCTTC.

The chain employs TRBV5-8 and TRBJ1-4; a possible D gene is TRBD1 (5 bases). Trimming took off 4 bases at V and 8 bases at J, with 15 bases between the two ends. The CDR3 loop spans 14 amino acids. CDR1 is SGHTS, CDR2 YDEGEE, per germline. The CDR3 sequence is CASSAPGLLEKLFF. CDR3 nucleotide sequence: TGTGCCAGCAGCGCCCCAGGGCTACTAGAAAAACTGTTTTTT.

The V call is TRBV13, the J call TRBJ2-3, with a weak D call TRBD2 (6 bases). This CDR3 spans 14 amino acids. The germline V gene encodes CDR1 PRHDT and CDR2 FYEKMQ (reference sequence). The germline V and J ends were trimmed by 10 bases and 0 bases, with 14 bases remaining between them. CDR3 coding DNA: TGTGCCAACGCCGGGAGAGGGAGCACAGATACGCAGTATTTT. It yields the protein CANAGRGSTDTQYF.

The V gene is TRBV3-1 (or the pseudogene TRBV3-2), the J gene TRBJ1-4, with 7 bases matching TRBD1. This CDR3 has 14 amino acids. V lost 7 bases and J lost 7; bases outside the gene matches: 9. Germline V gives CDR1 LGHDT, CDR2 YNNKEL (reference sequence). This chain's CDR3 is CASKAQGGGEKLFF. The CDR3 coding sequence is TGTGCCAGCAAAGCCCAAGGGGGCGGTGAAAAACTGTTTTTT.

The genes are TRBV6-5 and TRBJ2-7; TRBD2 agrees at 10 bases. The CDR3 runs to 14 residues. Germline V gene data show CDR1 as MNHEY and CDR2 as SVGAGI. Trimming cost V 2 bases and J 4 bases; bases outside gene matches: 2. CDR3 sequence (DNA): TGTGCCAGCAGTTACGTAGCGGGAGGATACGAGCAGTACTTC. Translated: CASSYVAGGYEQYF.

The chain links TRBV5-6 to TRBJ1-2; 8 positions match TRBD1. The V segment lost 3 bases and the J segment 4 bases; nucleotides outside the gene matches: 2. The CDR3 loop spans 13 amino acids. Germline CDR1 reads SGHDT; CDR2 reads YYEEEE. CDR3 nucleotides: TGTGCCAGCAGCTCGGACAGGGTCTATGGCTACACCTTC. It specifies CASSSDRVYGYTF.

The chain employs TRBV7-2 and TRBJ2-1; 10 bases are shared with TRBD2. The V gene end was trimmed by 2 bases and the J gene end by 7 bases; junction bases not matched to a gene: 5. This CDR3 has 15 residues. Germline-derived CDR1 and CDR2 are SGHTA and FQGNSA. The CDR3 coding sequence is TGTGCCAGCAGCTTAAAAGGGGGACTAGCGAATGAGCAGTTCTTC. It codes for CASSLKGGLANEQFF.

The gene calls are TRBV6-6 and TRBJ2-3; 8 bases line up with TRBD2. The ends lost 6 bases at V and 3 bases at J; junction bases unmatched: 11. This CDR3 is 16 amino acids long. Per the germline V gene, CDR1 is MNHNY and CDR2 is SVGAGI (reference sequence). The CDR3, as DNA: TGTGCCAGCAGGGGCGTCAGCGGGAGAACAACAGATACGCAGTATTTT. Residues: CASRGVSGRTTDTQYF.

CDR3 loop: CASSFRGGAGWNEQFF. The CDR3 coding sequence is TGTGCCAGCAGTTTTCGCGGGGGGGCCGGTTGGAATGAGCAGTTCTTC. The V call is TRBV27, the J call TRBJ2-1; 9 nucleotides match TRBD2. After removal of 3 bases from V and 7 bases from J, the junction contained 10 bases not matched to a gene. There are 16 residues in the CDR3. The germline V gene has CDR1 MNHEY and CDR2 SMNVEV (reference sequence).

Note on this clone: The same CDR3 arises from other DNA sequences in this sample as well. V is TRBV5-1 and J is TRBJ1-3; no clear D gene. The germline CDR1 and CDR2 sequences are SGHRS and YFSETQ. Trimming removed 2 bases at V and 0 bases at J, with 9 bases between. The CDR3 runs 15 residues. The CDR3 loop reads CASSLDGSSGNTIYF. The CDR3 DNA reads as TGCGCCAGCAGCTTAGACGGGAGCTCTGGAAACACCATATATTTT.

This clone was observed at least ten times. The chain carries TRBV6-5 and TRBJ2-3, with TRBD2 as a possible D gene (6 bases). Between the trimmed V and J ends, which lost 6 bases and 1 base, there was a span of 14 bases. This CDR3 has 15 residues. Germline V gene data show CDR1 as MNHEY and CDR2 as SVGAGI. The DNA for the CDR3 is TGTGCCAGCAGGCCCTCATGGGGGGGCACAGATACGCAGTATTTT. It specifies CASRPSWGGTDTQYF.

The chain recombines TRBV5-6 with TRBJ1-4, with 7 bases lining up with TRBD1. The CDR3 runs 13 residues. Germline CDR1 SGHDT, CDR2 YYEEEE. Trimming removed 3 bases from V and 5 bases from J; junction bases left unmatched: 1. CDR3 amino acids: CASSSTGNEKLFF. In DNA form, the CDR3 reads TGTGCCAGCAGCTCGACAGGGAATGAAAAACTGTTTTTT.

V and J are TRBV7-9 and TRBJ1-6; a weak D match, TRBD1 (5 bases). Trimming took 11 bases from V and 8 from J, leaving 13 bases between them. The germline CDR1 and CDR2 sequences are SEHNR and FQNEAQ (reference sequence). The CDR3 covers 12 residues. DNA for the CDR3: TGTGCCTCGGGGGGTTTCCATTCACCCCTCCACTTT. Amino acids: CASGGFHSPLHF.

The chain employs TRBV6-6 and TRBJ2-1; perhaps TRBD1 as D (6 bases). This CDR3 has 13 amino acids. In germline, CDR1 is MNHNY, CDR2 SVGAGI (reference sequence). Between the trimmed V and J ends, which lost 3 bases and 7 bases, there was a span of 10 bases. The CDR3 loop is CASSYTRGNEQFF. Here the CDR3 DNA reads TGTGCCAGCAGTTATACGAGGGGGAATGAGCAGTTCTTC.

J is TRBJ2-7 and V is TRBV19; 16 bases align to TRBD2. There are 18 residues in the CDR3. Germline CDR1 and CDR2: LNHDA and SQIVND (reference sequence). The junction had 15 bases not matched to a gene; V was cut back by 7 bases and J by 6 bases. CDR3: CASTKGSGTSGRAVEQYF. CDR3 coding DNA: TGTGCCAGTACTAAGGGGTCCGGGACTAGCGGGAGGGCCGTCGAGCAGTACTTC.

This chain links TRBV7-8 with TRBJ2-2, with D tentatively TRBD1 (6 bases). V was shortened by 6 bases and J by 2 bases, with 10 bases between the two germline ends. This CDR3 spans 14 amino acids. Germline CDR1 and CDR2: SGHVS and FQNEAQ. CDR3 DNA: TGTGCCAGCAGGCGGACAGCAAACACCGGGGAGCTGTTTTTT. Its translation is CASRRTANTGELFF. Looking up the rest from reference TRBV7-8 and TRBJ2-2 gives the full variable domain: GAGVSQSPRYKVAKRGQDVALRCDPISGHVSLFWYQQALGQGPEFLTYFQNEAQLDKSGLPSDRFFAERPEGSVSTLKIQRTQQEDSAVYLCASRRTANTGELFFGEGSRLTVL.

The chain recombines TRBV5-1 with TRBJ1-5; D not certain. Deletions cut 4 bases from V and 9 bases from J, with 17 bases between. This CDR3 contains 14 residues. The germline V gene has CDR1 SGHRS and CDR2 YFSETQ. The CDR3 DNA is TGCGCCAGCAGCCTTATGGGAGGATCAAGGCCCCAGCATTTT. Its protein product is CASSLMGGSRPQHF.

The chain employs TRBV3-1 (or the pseudogene TRBV3-2) and TRBJ2-5, with TRBD1 matching 8 bases. V lost 1 base and J lost 4; bases outside the gene matches: 5. Germline-derived CDR1 and CDR2 are LGHDT and YNNKEL (reference sequence). The length of the CDR3 is 15 residues. In DNA form, the CDR3 reads TGTGCCAGCAGCCAAGGACCAGGGGGCGGAGAGACCCAGTACTTC. Amino acids: CASSQGPGGGETQYF.